This TCR beta chain was observed in a study of T cells in localized non-small cell lung cancer. This CDR3 is built from 16 residues. The germline CDR1 and CDR2 sequences are SGHNT and YYREEE (reference sequence). V lost 4 bases and J lost 4; bases outside the gene matches: 7. Regarding this clone: Its antigen is still unknown.

The repertoire was sequenced with immunoSEQ multiplex PCR; TCRdb's copy has only in-frame clones and lacks some. The data contain around 50,000 clones, around nine tenths of them singletons. General study results and limits: Owing to sequencing of a solitary tumor region, heterogeneity cannot be discounted. Uninvolved adjacent lung showed higher T cell clonality than tumor.

The sequences come from PBMCs, collected before any cancer treatment. The receptor comes from a female donor with stage II lung adenocarcinoma. This sequence joins TRBV5-4 and TRBJ2-1; TRBD2 aligns across 11 bases. The CDR3 spells CASSRLSGGVYNEQFF. CDR3 sequence (DNA): TGTGCCAGCAGCAGACTTAGCGGGGGGGTTTACAATGAGCAGTTCTTC.